The 22 T cell receptor beta chains below come from one sample, sequenced in a study of T cell changes during pregnancy in multiple sclerosis. Data came from immunoSEQ multiplex PCR; TCRdb stores just in-frame clones and leaves some out. Of 70,000 to 95,000 clones listed, approximately 95% are singletons. This material consisted of peripheral blood, taken in the first trimester of pregnancy. The receptors originated from a female donor with multiple sclerosis, enrolled in a pregnancy study.

This sequence joins TRBV19 and TRBJ2-1; 7 positions agree with TRBD2. The germline V gene encodes CDR1 LNHDA and CDR2 SQIVND (reference sequence). The CDR3 length is 15 residues. Unmatched junction bases numbered 10, after V lost 2 bases and J lost 9 bases. The CDR3 sequence is CASSITSGGGAEQFF. The CDR3 DNA reads TGTGCCAGTAGTATAACGTCGGGGGGAGGCGCTGAGCAGTTCTTC.

The V call is TRBV9, the J call TRBJ2-2; possibly TRBD1 for D (5 bases). This CDR3 is built from 18 residues. V was clipped by 0 bases and J by 1 base, with 16 bases between them. In germline, CDR1 is SGDLS, CDR2 YYNGEE. CDR3 nucleotides: TGTGCCAGCAGCGTAGGGGTGACAGCGCAAGGGAACACCGGGGAGCTGTTTTTT. This gives the protein CASSVGVTAQGNTGELFF.

The rearrangement joins TRBV19 to TRBJ1-2; 7 positions match TRBD1. V was clipped by 4 bases and J by 5 bases; unmatched bases: 4. The CDR3 has 13 residues. The germline CDR1 and CDR2 sequences are LNHDA and SQIVND (reference sequence). DNA for the CDR3: TGTGCCAGTAGTAGTACAGGGGAGTATGGCTACACCTTC. The encoded protein is CASSSTGEYGYTF.

The chain couples TRBV15 to TRBJ2-7; 12 bases map to TRBD1. The CDR3 runs to 14 residues. The junction had 10 bases not matched to a gene; V was cut back by 4 bases and J by 12 bases. Germline CDR1 and CDR2: LNHNV and YYDKDF (reference sequence). CDR3 residues: CATSKSGTGGFRYF. In DNA form, the CDR3 reads TGTGCCACCAGCAAATCCGGGACAGGGGGCTTCCGGTACTTC.

A single count supports this clone. V is TRBV9 and J is TRBJ1-6; D not certain. The V and J ends lost 3 bases and 7 bases respectively, with 14 bases between them. CDR3 length: 15 residues. Per germline, CDR1 SGDLS and CDR2 YYNGEE. The CDR3 DNA is TGTGCCAGCAGCGATCCGGGAGCTAAAAATTCACCCCTCCACTTT. It is translated as CASSDPGAKNSPLHF.

This clone showed up just once. V usage is TRBV5-1 and J usage is TRBJ1-1; D might be TRBD1 (5 bases). The ends were cut back, 6 bases at V and 1 base at J, with 13 bases in the middle. The CDR3 length is 14 residues. The germline V gene has CDR1 SGHRS and CDR2 YFSETQ. The CDR3, as DNA: TGCGCCAGCACCCTAACAGGTTCGAACACTGAAGCTTTCTTT. This codes for CASTLTGSNTEAFF.

V gene TRBV5-1 combines with J gene TRBJ2-7; 8 bases line up with TRBD1. With V trimmed by 4 bases and J by 1 base, 13 bases remained unmatched. CDR3 length: 17 residues. Germline V CDR1 and CDR2: SGHRS, YFSETQ. CDR3: CASSRTGSLGDSYEQYF. CDR3 DNA sequence: TGCGCCAGCAGCAGGACAGGGTCCCTCGGCGATTCCTACGAGCAGTACTTC.

This rearrangement joins TRBV7-9 to TRBJ2-7; D gene ambiguous. Per the germline V gene, CDR1 is SEHNR and CDR2 is FQNEAQ (reference sequence). CDR3 length: 12 amino acids. Trimming took off 2 bases at V and 3 bases at J, with 5 bases between the two ends. CDR3 sequence reads: CASSLQNYEQYF. The CDR3 DNA reads as TGTGCCAGCAGCTTACAAAACTACGAGCAGTACTTC.

This chain connects TRBV14 to TRBJ2-5; 12 positions agree with TRBD2. Germline loops: CDR1 SGHDN, CDR2 FVKESK. With V trimmed by 0 bases and J by 5 bases, 10 bases remained unmatched. This CDR3 region has 18 residues. CDR3 protein: CASSQDFLAGGRMETQYF. CDR3 bases: TGTGCCAGCAGCCAAGATTTCCTAGCGGGGGGGCGGATGGAGACCCAGTACTTC.

The J gene is TRBJ2-5, the V gene TRBV6-1, with TRBD2 matching 12 bases. J was trimmed by 5 bases and V by 2 bases; bases with no gene match: 15. The CDR3 loop spans 19 amino acids. Per germline, CDR1 MNHNS and CDR2 SASEGT. The CDR3 loop reads CASSELIERLAGVWETQYF. CDR3 sequence (DNA): TGTGCCAGCAGTGAATTGATCGAGAGACTAGCGGGGGTTTGGGAGACCCAGTACTTC.

The rearrangement uses TRBV18 and TRBJ1-1; D unresolved. The V end lost 0 bases, the J end lost 7 bases, and 18 bases lay between the germline ends. CDR1 is KGHSH and CDR2 is LQKENI in the germline V gene. The CDR3 totals 16 residues. CDR3 loop: CASSPPYRRAVGEAFF. Here the CDR3 DNA reads TGTGCCAGCTCACCACCGTATAGGAGGGCGGTAGGTGAAGCTTTCTTT.

V is TRBV18 and J is TRBJ1-1; D unresolved. Trimming removed 0 bases at V and 6 bases at J, with 8 bases between. CDR1 KGHSH and CDR2 LQKENI come from the germline V gene. The CDR3 spans 13 residues. CDR3 sequence: CASSPPARAEAFF. As DNA, the CDR3 is TGTGCCAGCTCACCACCGGCCCGGGCTGAAGCTTTCTTT.

The J gene is TRBJ2-1, the V gene TRBV5-4; weak D call: TRBD1 (5 bases). The germline CDR1 and CDR2 sequences are SGHNT and YYREEE (reference sequence). V lost 2 bases to trimming and J lost 7 bases, with 13 bases between them. CDR3 length: 14 amino acids. The CDR3 sequence: CASSFEQVGNEQFF. The CDR3 DNA is TGTGCCAGCAGCTTCGAACAGGTCGGTAATGAGCAGTTCTTC.

In its sample, this clone was seen once. J is TRBJ1-2 and V is TRBV10-3; no firm D call. The germline gives CDR1 ENHRY, CDR2 SYGVKD. The CDR3 is 13 amino acids. Trimming took off 5 bases at V and 7 bases at J, with 14 bases between the two ends. The CDR3 loop reads CAISTGVGSGYTF. CDR3 sequence (DNA): TGTGCCATCAGTACTGGGGTGGGGAGTGGCTACACCTTC.

CDR3 amino acids: CASSPGQGISGNTIYF. The CDR3, as DNA: TGTGCCAGCAGCCCGGGACAGGGGATTTCTGGAAACACCATATATTTT. The rearrangement joins TRBV9 to TRBJ1-3, with TRBD1 matching over 10 bases. Per germline, CDR1 SGDLS and CDR2 YYNGEE. The length of the CDR3 is 16 residues. J was trimmed by 1 base and V by 4 bases; bases with no gene match: 5.

This chain links TRBV5-6 with TRBJ2-1; D is uncertain. This CDR3 contains 13 residues. Germline lookup yields CDR1 SGHDT and CDR2 YYEEEE. V lost 2 bases, J lost 4 bases, and 7 bases lay in between. The CDR3 nucleotides are TGTGCCAGCAGCTTATCTCGTTACAATGAGCAGTTCTTC. It encodes CASSLSRYNEQFF.

The chain joins TRBV18 to TRBJ2-5; no definite D call. The CDR3 length is 12 residues. V dropped 0 bases and J dropped 3 bases, with 2 bases sitting between them. Germline-derived CDR1 and CDR2 are KGHSH and LQKENI. The CDR3, as DNA: TGTGCCAGCTCACCACCTAAAGAGACCCAGTACTTC. Protein: CASSPPKETQYF.

The chain couples TRBV15 to TRBJ2-1, with 14 bases that match TRBD2. With 3 bases clipped from V and 8 bases from J, the junction kept 6 bases outside the gene matches. This CDR3 has 16 residues. The germline V gene encodes CDR1 LNHNV and CDR2 YYDKDF (reference sequence). CDR3 DNA sequence: TGTGCCACCAGCAGCATGGGACTAGCGGGGGAGTATGAGCAGTTCTTC. The encoded protein is CATSSMGLAGEYEQFF.

V gene TRBV2 combines with J gene TRBJ1-2; a weak D match, TRBD1 (6 bases). In germline, CDR1 is SNHLY, CDR2 FYNNEI. Between the trimmed V and J ends, which lost 11 bases and 4 bases, there was a span of 20 bases. The CDR3 totals 14 residues. The CDR3 coding sequence is TGTGCCGCCCTTGGGAGGGGGGGGGCCTATGGCTACACCTTC. Protein sequence: CAALGRGGAYGYTF.

With regard to this clone: One end of the junction fails to match germline, which may point to a read error. This chain connects TRBV7-9 to TRBJ2-7; 12 nucleotides agree with TRBD2. Per the germline V gene, CDR1 is SEHNR and CDR2 is FQNEAQ (reference sequence). The CDR3 is made up of 15 amino acids. Written as DNA, the CDR3 is TGTGCCAGCAGTTTAGGACTAGCGGGGCCCTACGAGCAGTACTTC. Its translation is CASSLGLAGPYEQYF.

The chain has TRBV13 and TRBJ2-7; D may be TRBD1 (6 bases). This CDR3 is built from 14 residues. V lost 6 bases and J lost 2, with 14 bases in between. CDR1 PRHDT and CDR2 FYEKMQ come from the germline V gene (reference sequence). The CDR3 nucleotides are TGTGCCAGCAGTTCGAGGACAGACGCCTACGAGCAGTACTTC. Residues: CASSSRTDAYEQYF. The variable domain in full, with the rest retrieved from reference TRBV13 and TRBJ2-7, is AAGVIQSPRHLIKEKRETATLKCYPIPRHDTVYWYQQGPGQDPQFLISFYEKMQSDKGSIPDRFSAQQFSDYHSELNMSSLELGDSALYFCASSSRTDAYEQYFGPGTRLTVT.

The J gene is TRBJ1-5, the V gene TRBV25-1, with D possibly being TRBD1 (6 bases). Deletions cut 6 bases from V and 2 bases from J, with 11 bases between. The CDR3 loop spans 14 amino acids. Germline V gene data show CDR1 as MGHDK and CDR2 as SYGVNS. The CDR3 here is CASRGRGGNQPQHF. The CDR3 coding sequence is TGTGCCAGCAGGGGCAGGGGCGGCAATCAGCCCCAGCATTTT.